Below are 8 T cell receptor beta chains sequenced from a single sample in a study of cytomegalovirus exposure and HLA in healthy donors. Researchers ran the PCR with 60 Vbeta and 13 Jbeta primers. Generated by immunoSEQ multiplex PCR, the TCRdb table keeps only in-frame clones and is missing some. There are around 70,000 clones in the sample, with over 1.5% held by the top ten. Material: PBMCs. These receptors were collected from a woman in her twenties or thirties in good health and CMV-seronegative.

This chain links TRBV7-9 with TRBJ2-1; 10 positions match TRBD1. After removal of 7 bases from V and 4 bases from J, the junction contained 7 bases not matched to a gene. This CDR3 has 15 residues. CDR1 is SEHNR and CDR2 is FQNEAQ in the germline V gene (reference sequence). The CDR3 here is CASTLGDRGYNEQFF. The CDR3 DNA follows: TGTGCCAGCACCTTGGGGGACAGGGGTTACAATGAGCAGTTCTTC.

V gene TRBV5-1 combines with J gene TRBJ1-1, with D hard to call. V lost 0 bases and J lost 3, with 6 bases in between. Germline CDR1 and CDR2: SGHRS and YFSETQ. The CDR3 spans 13 residues. The CDR3, as DNA: TGCGCCAGCAGCTTGGCCCCCGACACTGAAGCTTTCTTT. Translating gives CASSLAPDTEAFF.

V usage is TRBV18 and J usage is TRBJ2-3; 9 bases are a match to TRBD2. This CDR3 comprises 16 residues. CDR1 KGHSH and CDR2 LQKENI come from the germline V gene. V lost 1 base, J lost 2 bases, and 4 bases stayed unmatched. Here the CDR3 DNA reads TGTGCCAGCTCACCACTAGCGGGGGTGTCCACAGATACGCAGTATTTT. It yields the protein CASSPLAGVSTDTQYF.

This rearrangement joins TRBV18 to TRBJ2-5; TRBD2 matches at 7 bases. The CDR3 has 13 amino acids. The germline CDR1 and CDR2 sequences are KGHSH and LQKENI. V dropped 0 bases and J dropped 5; count of bases not matched to a gene: 0. CDR3 loop: CASSPPGGETQYF. DNA for the CDR3: TGTGCCAGCTCACCACCCGGGGGGGAGACCCAGTACTTC.

The chain employs TRBV5-1 and TRBJ1-1, with D possibly being TRBD1 (5 bases). The V gene's germline CDR1 is SGHRS and CDR2 YFSETQ. This CDR3 is built from 14 residues. Trimming stripped 4 bases from V and 6 bases from J, with 16 bases between. CDR3 sequence (DNA): TGCGCCAGCAGCCTGGCAGGGTATGGCGCTGAAGCTTTCTTT. This gives the protein CASSLAGYGAEAFF.

The chain recombines TRBV28 with TRBJ2-7; 10 nucleotides agree with TRBD2. The CDR3 is made up of 16 amino acids. Germline V gives CDR1 MDHEN, CDR2 SYDVKM. The V segment lost 2 bases and the J segment 4 bases; nucleotides outside the gene matches: 8. CDR3 protein: CASSLRGLAGDYEQYF. DNA of the CDR3: TGTGCCAGCAGTTTAAGGGGGCTAGCGGGAGATTACGAGCAGTACTTC.

This chain uses TRBV18 with TRBJ1-2; D possibly corresponds to TRBD1 (5 bases). V gave up 0 bases and J gave up 6 bases, with 11 bases separating them. Germline values: CDR1 KGHSH, CDR2 LQKENI. There are 14 residues in the CDR3. The CDR3 loop is CASSPPDIAHGYTF. The CDR3 coding sequence is TGTGCCAGCTCACCACCGGACATTGCTCATGGCTACACCTTC.

V and J are TRBV4-1 and TRBJ2-1; D might be TRBD1 (5 bases). Germline CDR1 MGHRA, CDR2 YSYEKL. This CDR3 contains 12 residues. Trimming removed 1 base at V and 14 bases at J, with 12 bases between. The DNA for the CDR3 is TGCGCCAGCAGCCAAGCTCACGCGGACAAGTTCTTC. Translated, it gives CASSQAHADKFF.